This entry lists 26 T cell receptor beta chains sequenced from one sample in a study of blood T cells in healthy people across ages. PCR was performed a second time for 7 to 11 cycles using a sample-barcoded 5' primer and a J-beta primer mix. MiXCR, applied by TCRdb to the 5' RACE reads, yields one record per CDR3 protein. The profile covers some 860,000 distinct CDR3 sequences, with more than 55% appearing a single time and around 25% taken by the ten largest. Sequenced: blood. The receptors here all came from a man aged 35-49 years in good health.

The chain links TRBV13 to TRBJ2-3; 9 nucleotides line up with TRBD2. V lost 1 base, J lost 7 bases, and 3 bases stayed unmatched. CDR3 size: 14 residues. Germline CDR1 reads PRHDT; CDR2 reads FYEKMQ (reference sequence). CDR3 bases: TGTGCCAGCAGCTTAGAGGGACTAGCTAATACGCAGTATTTT. Protein product: CASSLEGLANTQYF.

The chain has TRBV7-2 and TRBJ1-5; D remains ambiguous. Trimming left V 2 bases short and J 7 bases short, with 9 bases between. The CDR3 is made up of 13 amino acids. CDR1 is SGHTA and CDR2 is FQGNSA in the germline V gene. As DNA, the CDR3 is TGTGCCAGCAGCTTATTTGGAGACCAGCCCCAGCATTTT. Amino acids: CASSLFGDQPQHF. The full variable domain, completed using reference TRBV7-2 and TRBJ1-5, is GAGVSQSPSNKVTEKGKDVELRCDPISGHTALYWYRQSLGQGLEFLIYFQGNSAPDKSGLPSDRFSAERTGGSVSTLTIQRTQQEDSAVYLCASSLFGDQPQHFGDGTRLSIL.

This chain uses TRBV7-2 with TRBJ1-1; tentative D call: TRBD1 (6 bases). Trimming took 3 bases from V and 8 from J, leaving 10 bases between them. The CDR3 spans 12 residues. Looked up from germline, CDR1 is SGHTA and CDR2 is FQGNSA. The CDR3 DNA follows: TGTGCCAGCAGCTTCCAGGACAGAGAAGCTTTCTTT. Its translation is CASSFQDREAFF. Complete variable domain (other parts from reference TRBV7-2 and TRBJ1-1): GAGVSQSPSNKVTEKGKDVELRCDPISGHTALYWYRQSLGQGLEFLIYFQGNSAPDKSGLPSDRFSAERTGGSVSTLTIQRTQQEDSAVYLCASSFQDREAFFGQGTRLTVV.

The rearrangement joins TRBV6-2 or TRBV6-3 to TRBJ2-5; TRBD2 matches at 7 bases. The better agreement between TRBJ2-7 and the DNA end casts doubt on the J call. Germline values: CDR1 MNHEY, CDR2 SVGEGT. This CDR3 has 13 residues. The CDR3 loop is CASSYGGDYEQYF. The DNA of the CDR3 is TGTGCCAGCAGTTACGGGGGGGACTACGAGCAGTACTTC.

The chain has TRBV20-1 and TRBJ2-1, with TRBD2 matching 14 bases. V was pared by 6 bases and J by 4 bases, with 8 bases of the junction left unmatched. The CDR3 covers 16 residues. Germline V gene data show CDR1 as DFQATT and CDR2 as SNEGSKA (reference sequence). Here the CDR3 DNA reads TGCAGTGCAAATGGACTAGCGGGAGGAGCATACAATGAGCAGTTCTTC. Protein sequence: CSANGLAGGAYNEQFF.

The sample holds a few counts of this clonotype. J is TRBJ2-3 and V is TRBV10-3, with 14 nucleotides matching TRBD2. Trimming cost V 0 bases and J 2 bases; bases outside gene matches: 1. The CDR3 is made up of 17 amino acids. Germline assignment: CDR1 ENHRY and CDR2 SYGVKD. CDR3 sequence reads: CAISESTSGRDTDTQYF. CDR3 in DNA: TGTGCCATCAGTGAGTCGACTAGCGGGAGGGACACAGATACGCAGTATTTT.

The chain links TRBV7-3 to TRBJ2-2; D call uncertain. CDR1 and CDR2 from the germline V gene are SGHTA and FQGTGA. The CDR3 contains 13 residues. V lost 5 bases and J 5 bases, leaving 9 bases between the germline ends. CDR3 nucleotides: TGTGCCAGCAGCAAAGGGCAGACCGGGGAGCTGTTTTTT. Amino acid sequence: CASSKGQTGELFF.

The chain combines TRBV11-3 with TRBJ2-7; D is ambiguous. The CDR3 length is 13 residues. Trimming cost V 3 bases and J 4 bases, with 10 bases left between them. The germline CDR1 and CDR2 sequences are SGHNT and YENEEA. CDR3 sequence reads: CASSLGPPYEQYF. The DNA of the CDR3 is TGTGCCAGCAGCTTGGGCCCTCCTTACGAGCAGTACTTC.

Only a few counts were recorded for this clonotype. The genes are TRBV28 and TRBJ2-7, with D tentatively TRBD1 (6 bases). V lost 3 bases and J lost 0, with 12 bases in between. The CDR3 covers 15 residues. CDR1 and CDR2 from the germline V gene are MDHEN and SYDVKM. The CDR3 sequence is CASSFDRPFSYEQYF. CDR3 in DNA: TGTGCCAGCAGTTTCGACAGGCCGTTCTCCTACGAGCAGTACTTC.

The J gene is TRBJ1-5, the V gene TRBV5-1; TRBD1 is a possible D gene (5 bases). The CDR3 is 14 residues long. The germline V gene encodes CDR1 SGHRS and CDR2 YFSETQ. Trimming removed 4 bases at V and 3 bases at J, with 11 bases between. CDR3: CASSLGTDNQPQHF. The CDR3 DNA is TGCGCCAGCAGCCTAGGGACGGACAATCAGCCCCAGCATTTT.

The chain links TRBV20-1 to TRBJ1-4; perhaps TRBD1 as D (6 bases). V gave up 3 bases and J gave up 7 bases, with 12 bases separating them. In germline, CDR1 is DFQATT, CDR2 SNEGSKA (reference sequence). The CDR3 consists of 13 residues. This CDR3 reads CSARSRTAEKLFF. The CDR3, as DNA: TGCAGTGCTAGGAGCCGGACAGCTGAAAAACTGTTTTTT.

This clonotype was observed a handful of times. This sequence joins TRBV7-2 and TRBJ2-3; D remains ambiguous. The CDR3 spans 11 residues. Germline-derived CDR1 and CDR2 are SGHTA and FQGNSA. V was cut by 5 bases and J by 6 bases, with 6 bases left in between. The CDR3 reads CASSQRDTQYF. The CDR3 nucleotides read TGTGCCAGCAGCCAAAGGGATACGCAGTATTTT.

The CDR3 nucleotides are TGTGCCAGCAGTTCGGGACTATCGGTGGGATGGGAGACCCAGTACTTC. Its protein product is CASSSGLSVGWETQYF. V gene TRBV28 combines with J gene TRBJ2-7, with 7 bases identical to TRBD2. The better agreement between TRBJ2-5 and the DNA end casts doubt on the J call. Germline lookup yields CDR1 MDHEN and CDR2 SYDVKM. The CDR3 is made up of 16 amino acids.

This clonotype has just a few counts. The genes are TRBV7-8 and TRBJ2-5; tentative D call: TRBD2 (6 bases). Judging by the DNA end, TRBJ2-7 fits better; the J call may be wrong. The germline gives CDR1 SGHVS, CDR2 FQNEAQ. CDR3 length equals 13 residues. The CDR3, as DNA: TGTGCCAGCAGCTCCGGGAGTAACTACGAGCAGTACTTC. This translates into CASSSGSNYEQYF.

V usage is TRBV28 and J usage is TRBJ2-3, with 9 bases identical to TRBD2. The junction had 7 bases not matched to a gene; V was cut back by 5 bases and J by 1 base. From germline, CDR1 is MDHEN and CDR2 SYDVKM. The CDR3 spans 16 residues. CDR3 DNA: TGTGCCAGCAGTCCGATTCGACTAGCGGGCACAGATACGCAGTATTTT. This sequence encodes CASSPIRLAGTDTQYF.

V usage is TRBV7-8 and J usage is TRBJ2-7, with a possible D match to TRBD2 (6 bases). CDR1 SGHVS and CDR2 FQNEAQ come from the germline V gene. Trimming cost V 5 bases and J 2 bases, with 22 bases left between them. This CDR3 contains 17 residues. The CDR3, as DNA: TGTGCCAGCAGCCCCCTCCAGGGTAGCGGAAAACCCTACGAGCAGTACTTC. Its translation: CASSPLQGSGKPYEQYF.

The chain employs TRBV28 and TRBJ2-1, with TRBD2 as a possible D gene (6 bases). Per the germline V gene, CDR1 is MDHEN and CDR2 is SYDVKM. Trimming shortened V by 7 bases and J by 5 bases, and 21 bases separated the two germline ends. CDR3 length: 16 amino acids. The DNA of the CDR3 is TGTGCCAGCAAAAGCACCGGGACTGGGGTGGACAATGAGCAGTTCTTC. Protein product: CASKSTGTGVDNEQFF.

This clonotype appeared a few times. The rearrangement links TRBV27 to TRBJ2-4; D may be TRBD2 (6 bases). The closer fit of TRBJ2-7 to the DNA end suggests the J call may be wrong. The CDR3 sequence is 16 residues long. Germline V gives CDR1 MNHEY, CDR2 SMNVEV (reference sequence). CDR3 sequence: CASSVQSPRESLEQYF. The CDR3 bases are TGTGCCAGCAGTGTACAGTCTCCACGGGAGTCCCTCGAGCAGTACTTC.

The table lists this clonotype with many counts. This chain links TRBV2 with TRBJ2-7, with a weak D call TRBD1 (6 bases). V lost 6 bases and J 5 bases, leaving 14 bases between the germline ends. Germline CDR1 is SNHLY and CDR2 is FYNNEI. The CDR3 loop spans 13 amino acids. In DNA, the CDR3 is TGTGCCAGCAGCCCCGTCCGGGACAACGAGCAGTACTTC. Amino acids: CASSPVRDNEQYF.

The chain is built from TRBV19 and TRBJ2-5; 9 bases align to TRBD2. V lost 5 bases to trimming and J lost 0 bases; unmatched junction nucleotides: 7. Germline-derived CDR1 and CDR2 are LNHDA and SQIVND (reference sequence). The CDR3 has 16 residues. The chain's CDR3 is CASSDNSGGNQETQYF. CDR3 bases: TGTGCCAGTAGTGATAATAGCGGGGGAAACCAAGAGACCCAGTACTTC.

A few counts support this clonotype. This chain uses TRBV29-1 with TRBJ2-7; 14 bases are shared with TRBD2. This CDR3 is 15 amino acids long. The ends lost 5 bases at V and 0 bases at J; junction bases unmatched: 3. From germline, CDR1 is SQVTM and CDR2 ANQGSEA. DNA of the CDR3: TGCAGCGTTTACGGGACTAGCGGGAGCTCCTACGAGCAGTACTTC. Protein product: CSVYGTSGSSYEQYF.

This clonotype was seen just once. This rearrangement joins TRBV6-4 to TRBJ2-5, with 11 positions matching TRBD2. The J call may be in error: the DNA end matches TRBJ2-7 better. In germline, CDR1 is MRHNA, CDR2 SNTAGT. The CDR3 has 13 amino acids. The CDR3 DNA reads TGTGCCAGCAGTGAGGGGACTAGCGGCGAGCAGTACTTC. Its translation: CASSEGTSGEQYF.

This rearrangement joins TRBV5-1 to TRBJ2-4; D might be TRBD1 (5 bases). The DNA matches TRBJ2-7 better at its end, which makes the J call doubtful. The CDR3 contains 16 residues. Germline assignment: CDR1 SGHRS and CDR2 YFSETQ. The CDR3 DNA is TGCGCCAGCAGCTTGGTCTTAGGGGCAGGAGAATACGAGCAGTACTTC. Translation gives CASSLVLGAGEYEQYF.

This clonotype has just one count. A junction end diverges from the germline sequence, so it may reflect a read error. The V and J genes are TRBV20-1 and TRBJ1-5; D ambiguous. The CDR3 is 15 residues long. Germline CDR1 and CDR2: DFQATT and SNEGSKA (reference sequence). CDR3 sequence reads: CSARVAGNSNQPQHF. For the CDR3, the DNA is TGCAGCGCTAGAGTAGCAGGTAACAGCAATCAGCCCCAGCATTTT.

This clonotype was seen a handful of times. V gene TRBV5-6 combines with J gene TRBJ1-4, with D unclear. CDR3 length equals 15 residues. Trimming shortened V by 3 bases and J by 5 bases, and 14 bases separated the two germline ends. Germline CDR1 is SGHDT and CDR2 is YYEEEE. The CDR3 reads CASSSRVGVNEKLFF. The CDR3, as DNA: TGTGCCAGCAGCTCTAGGGTCGGGGTAAATGAAAAACTGTTTTTT.

Note on this clonotype: The junction departs from the called germline gene at one end, perhaps through a read error. The rearrangement uses TRBV10-3 and TRBJ2-7; 8 bases align to TRBD1. This CDR3 region has 16 residues. From germline, CDR1 is ENHRY and CDR2 SYGVKD. The CDR3 reads CAIGESRSGGTNEQYF. DNA of the CDR3: TGTGCCATCGGTGAGTCGAGGTCAGGGGGCACGAACGAGCAGTACTTC.